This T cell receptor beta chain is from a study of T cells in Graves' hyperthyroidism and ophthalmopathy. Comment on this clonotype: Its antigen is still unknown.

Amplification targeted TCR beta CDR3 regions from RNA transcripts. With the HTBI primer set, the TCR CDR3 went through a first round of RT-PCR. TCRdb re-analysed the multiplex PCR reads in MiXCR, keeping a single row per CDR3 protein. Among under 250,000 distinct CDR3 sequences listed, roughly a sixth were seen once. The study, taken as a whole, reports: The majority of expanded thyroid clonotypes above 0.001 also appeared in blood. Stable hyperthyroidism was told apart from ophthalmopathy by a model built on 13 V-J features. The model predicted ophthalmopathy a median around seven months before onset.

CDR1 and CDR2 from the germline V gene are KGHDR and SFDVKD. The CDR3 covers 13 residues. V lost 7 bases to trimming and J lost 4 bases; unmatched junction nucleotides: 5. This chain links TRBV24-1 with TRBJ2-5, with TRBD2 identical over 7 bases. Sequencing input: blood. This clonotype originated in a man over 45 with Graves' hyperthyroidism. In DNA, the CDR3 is TGTGCCACCAGCCCGGGAGGCCTAGAGACCCAGTACTTC. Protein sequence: CATSPGGLETQYF.